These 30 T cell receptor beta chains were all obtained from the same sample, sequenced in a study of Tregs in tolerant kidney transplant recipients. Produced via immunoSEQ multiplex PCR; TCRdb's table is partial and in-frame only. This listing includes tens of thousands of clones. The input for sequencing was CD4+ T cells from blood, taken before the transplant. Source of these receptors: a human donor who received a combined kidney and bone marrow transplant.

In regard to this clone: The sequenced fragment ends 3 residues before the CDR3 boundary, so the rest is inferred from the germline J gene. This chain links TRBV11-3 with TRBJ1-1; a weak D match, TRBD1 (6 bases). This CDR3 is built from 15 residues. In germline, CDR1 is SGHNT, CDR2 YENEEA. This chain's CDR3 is CASRYRQVMNTEAFF. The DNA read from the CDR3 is TGTGCAAGTCGCTACCGACAGGTAATGAACACTGAA. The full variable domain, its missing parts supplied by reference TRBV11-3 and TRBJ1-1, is EAGVVQSPRYKIIEKKQPVAFWCNPISGHNTLYWYLQNLGQGPELLIRYENEEAVDDSQLPKDRFSAERLKGVDSTLKIQPAELGDSAVYLCASRYRQVMNTEAFFGQGTRLTVV.

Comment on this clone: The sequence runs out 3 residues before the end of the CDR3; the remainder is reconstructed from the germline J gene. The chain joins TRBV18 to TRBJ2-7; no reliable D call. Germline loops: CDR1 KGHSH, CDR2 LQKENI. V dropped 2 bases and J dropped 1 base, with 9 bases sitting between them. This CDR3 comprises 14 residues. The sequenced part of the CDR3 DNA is TGTGCCAGCTCACCAAGGTCGCAGTCCTACGAG. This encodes CASSPRSQSYE. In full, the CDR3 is CASSPRSQSYEQYF.

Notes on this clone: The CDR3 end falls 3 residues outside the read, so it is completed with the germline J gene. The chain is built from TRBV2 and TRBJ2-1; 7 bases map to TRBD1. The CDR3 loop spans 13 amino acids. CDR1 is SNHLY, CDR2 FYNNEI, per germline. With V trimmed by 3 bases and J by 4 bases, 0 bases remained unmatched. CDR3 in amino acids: CASSEDRYNEQFF. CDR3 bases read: TGTGCCAGCAGTGAGGACAGGTACAATGAG.

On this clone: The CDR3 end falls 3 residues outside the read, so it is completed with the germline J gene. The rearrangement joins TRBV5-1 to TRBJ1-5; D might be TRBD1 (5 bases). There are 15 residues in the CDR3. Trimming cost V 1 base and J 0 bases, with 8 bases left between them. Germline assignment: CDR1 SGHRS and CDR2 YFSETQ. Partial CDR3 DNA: TGCGCCAGCAGCTTGATAGGGGATAGCAATCAGCCC. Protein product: CASSLIGDSNQP. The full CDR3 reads CASSLIGDSNQPQHF.

The CDR3 DNA, read in part, is TGCAGTGCTAGAGATGAGGGAGAGACC. Protein product: CSARDEGET. The entire CDR3 reads CSARDEGETQYF. The gene calls are TRBV20-1 and TRBJ2-5, with D possibly TRBD2 on 5 matching bases. Sequencing ends 3 residues short of the CDR3 end; the germline J gene provides the rest. Germline values: CDR1 DFQATT, CDR2 SNEGSKA (reference sequence). V lost 0 bases, J lost 4 bases, and 6 bases lay in between. There are 12 residues in the CDR3.

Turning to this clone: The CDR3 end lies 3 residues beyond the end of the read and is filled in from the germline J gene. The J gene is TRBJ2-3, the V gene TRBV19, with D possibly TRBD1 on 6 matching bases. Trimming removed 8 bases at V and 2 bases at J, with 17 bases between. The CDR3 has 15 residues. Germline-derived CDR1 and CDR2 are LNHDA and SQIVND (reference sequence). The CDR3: CASGGGRTLTDTQYF. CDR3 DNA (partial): TGTGCCAGTGGTGGGGGCAGAACTCTCACAGATACG.

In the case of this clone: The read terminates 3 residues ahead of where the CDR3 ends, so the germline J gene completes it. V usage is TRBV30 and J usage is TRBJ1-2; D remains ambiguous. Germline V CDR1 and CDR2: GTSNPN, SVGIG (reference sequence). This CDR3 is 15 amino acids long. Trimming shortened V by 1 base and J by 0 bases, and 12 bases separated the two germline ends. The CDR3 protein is CAWSETRSANYGYTF. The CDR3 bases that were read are TGTGCCTGGAGTGAAACCCGGTCGGCTAACTATGGC.

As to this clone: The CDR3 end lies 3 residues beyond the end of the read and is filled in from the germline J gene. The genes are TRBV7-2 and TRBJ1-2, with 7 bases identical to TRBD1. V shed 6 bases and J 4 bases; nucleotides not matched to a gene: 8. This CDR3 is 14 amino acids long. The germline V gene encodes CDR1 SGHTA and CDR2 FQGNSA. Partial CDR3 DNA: TGTGCCAGCAGGTTGGGGACAGATTCCTATGGC. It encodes CASRLGTDSYG. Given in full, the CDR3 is CASRLGTDSYGYTF.

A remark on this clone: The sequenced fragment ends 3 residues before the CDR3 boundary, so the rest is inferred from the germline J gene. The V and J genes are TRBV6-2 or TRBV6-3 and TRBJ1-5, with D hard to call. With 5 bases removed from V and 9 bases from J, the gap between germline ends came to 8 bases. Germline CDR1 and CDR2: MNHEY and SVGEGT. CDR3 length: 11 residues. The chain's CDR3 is CASSSPSPQHF. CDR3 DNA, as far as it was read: TGTGCCAGCAGTAGCCCGTCGCCC.

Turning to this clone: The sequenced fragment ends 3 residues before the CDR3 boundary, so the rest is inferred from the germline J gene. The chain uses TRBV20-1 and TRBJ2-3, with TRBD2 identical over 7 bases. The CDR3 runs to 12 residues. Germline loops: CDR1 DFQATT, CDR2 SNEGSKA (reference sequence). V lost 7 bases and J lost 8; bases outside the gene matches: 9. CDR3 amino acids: CSVREKLSTQYF. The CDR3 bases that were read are TGCAGTGTGCGGGAGAAGTTGAGTACG.

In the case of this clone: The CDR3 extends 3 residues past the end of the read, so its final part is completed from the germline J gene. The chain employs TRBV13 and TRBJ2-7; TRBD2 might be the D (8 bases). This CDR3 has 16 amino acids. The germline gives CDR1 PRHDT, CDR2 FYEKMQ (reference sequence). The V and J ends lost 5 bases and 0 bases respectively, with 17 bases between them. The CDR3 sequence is CASSPQGLAGSYEQYF. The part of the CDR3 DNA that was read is TGTGCCAGCAGCCCACAGGGGCTAGCGGGCTCCTACGAG.

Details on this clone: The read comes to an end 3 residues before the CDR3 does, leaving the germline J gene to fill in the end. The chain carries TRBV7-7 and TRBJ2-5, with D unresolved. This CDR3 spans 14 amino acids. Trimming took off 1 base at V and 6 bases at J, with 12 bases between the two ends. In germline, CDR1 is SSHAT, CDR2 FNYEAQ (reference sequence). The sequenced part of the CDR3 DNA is TGTGCCAGCAGCTTAGATCGTGCAGGCCAGACC. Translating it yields CASSLDRAGQT. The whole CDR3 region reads CASSLDRAGQTQYF.

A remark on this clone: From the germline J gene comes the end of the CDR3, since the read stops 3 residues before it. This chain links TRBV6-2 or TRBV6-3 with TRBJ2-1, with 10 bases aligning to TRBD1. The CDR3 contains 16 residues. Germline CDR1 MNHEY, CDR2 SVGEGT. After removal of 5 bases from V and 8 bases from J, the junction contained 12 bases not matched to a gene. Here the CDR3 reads CASSRRPGTGVHEQFF. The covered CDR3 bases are TGTGCCAGCAGTCGACGTCCCGGGACAGGGGTCCATGAG.

The sequenced part of the CDR3 DNA is TGCGCCAGCAGCTTAGGGGGTTCTGGAAACACC. This codes for CASSLGGSGNT. The entire CDR3 reads CASSLGGSGNTIYF. The V and J genes are TRBV5-1 and TRBJ1-3, with a weak D call TRBD1 (6 bases). The read ends 3 residues shy of where the CDR3 ends; the end is completed using the germline J gene. This CDR3 region has 14 residues. The ends were cut back, 2 bases at V and 1 base at J, with 7 bases in the middle. The germline CDR1 and CDR2 sequences are SGHRS and YFSETQ.

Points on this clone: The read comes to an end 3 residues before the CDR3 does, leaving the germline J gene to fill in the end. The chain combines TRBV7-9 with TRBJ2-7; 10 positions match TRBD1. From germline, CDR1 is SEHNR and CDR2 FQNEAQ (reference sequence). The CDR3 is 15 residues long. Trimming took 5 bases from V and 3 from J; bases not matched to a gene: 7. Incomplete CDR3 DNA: TGTGCCAGCAGCCATAGGGGACAGGGGTTCTACGAG. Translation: CASSHRGQGFYE. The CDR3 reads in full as CASSHRGQGFYEQYF.

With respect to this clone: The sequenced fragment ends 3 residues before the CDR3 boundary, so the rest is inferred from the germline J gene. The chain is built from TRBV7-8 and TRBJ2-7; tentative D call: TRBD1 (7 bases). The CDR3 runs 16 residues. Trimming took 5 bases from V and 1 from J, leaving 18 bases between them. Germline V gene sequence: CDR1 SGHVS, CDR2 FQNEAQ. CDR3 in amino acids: CASSPYGGTVSYEQYF. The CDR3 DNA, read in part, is TGTGCCAGCAGCCCCTATGGGGGGACAGTTTCCTACGAG.

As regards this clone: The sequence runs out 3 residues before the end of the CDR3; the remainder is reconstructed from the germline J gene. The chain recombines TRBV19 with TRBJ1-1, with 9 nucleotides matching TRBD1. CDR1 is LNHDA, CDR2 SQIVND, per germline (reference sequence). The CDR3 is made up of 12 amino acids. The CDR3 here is CASSLQGAGAFF. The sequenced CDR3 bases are TGTGCCAGTAGTTTACAGGGGGCAGGG.

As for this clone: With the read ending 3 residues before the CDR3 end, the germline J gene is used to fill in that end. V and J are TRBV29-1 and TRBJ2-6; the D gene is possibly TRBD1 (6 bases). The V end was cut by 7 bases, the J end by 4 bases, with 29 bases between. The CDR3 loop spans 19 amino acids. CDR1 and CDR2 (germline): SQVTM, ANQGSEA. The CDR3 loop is CSASRDNRVRVCGANVLTF. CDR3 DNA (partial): TGCAGCGCTTCAAGGGACAATAGGGTCCGGGTGTGCGGGGCCAACGTC. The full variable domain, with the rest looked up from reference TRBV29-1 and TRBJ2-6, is SAVISQKPSRDICQRGTSLTIQCQVDSQVTMMFWYRQQPGQSLTLIATANQGSEATYESGFVIDKFPISRPNLTFSTLTVSNMSPEDSSIYLCSASRDNRVRVCGANVLTFGAGSRLTVL.

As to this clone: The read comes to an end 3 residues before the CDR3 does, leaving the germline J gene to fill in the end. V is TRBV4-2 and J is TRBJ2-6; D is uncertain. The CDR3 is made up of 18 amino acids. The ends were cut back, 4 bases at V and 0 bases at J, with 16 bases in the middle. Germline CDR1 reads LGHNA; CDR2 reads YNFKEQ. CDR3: CASSPRVRRGSGANVLTF. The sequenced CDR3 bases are TGTGCCAGCAGCCCCCGGGTCCGGAGAGGCTCTGGGGCCAACGTC.

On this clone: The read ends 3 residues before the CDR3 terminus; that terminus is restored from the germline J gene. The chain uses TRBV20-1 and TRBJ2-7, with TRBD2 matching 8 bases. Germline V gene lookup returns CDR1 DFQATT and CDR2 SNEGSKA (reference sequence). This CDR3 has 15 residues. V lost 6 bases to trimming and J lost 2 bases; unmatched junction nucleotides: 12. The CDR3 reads CSADVWLAGTYEQYF. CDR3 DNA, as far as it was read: TGCAGTGCCGACGTCTGGCTAGCGGGCACCTACGAG.

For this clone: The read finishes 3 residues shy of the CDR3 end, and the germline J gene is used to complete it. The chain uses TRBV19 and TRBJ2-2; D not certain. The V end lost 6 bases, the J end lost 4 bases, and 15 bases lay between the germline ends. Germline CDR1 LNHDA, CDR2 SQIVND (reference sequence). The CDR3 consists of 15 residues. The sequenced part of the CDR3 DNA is TGTGCCAGTAGCGGTGGAATGTCGGGCACCGGGGAG. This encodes CASSGGMSGTGE. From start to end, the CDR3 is CASSGGMSGTGELFF.

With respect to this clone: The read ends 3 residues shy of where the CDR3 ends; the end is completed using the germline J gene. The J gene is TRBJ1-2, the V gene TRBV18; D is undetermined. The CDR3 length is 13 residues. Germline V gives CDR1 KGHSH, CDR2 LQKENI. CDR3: CASSPGHARGYTF. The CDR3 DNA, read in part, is TGTGCCAGCTCACCTGGCCACGCAAGGGGC. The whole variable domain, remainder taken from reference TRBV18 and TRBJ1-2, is NAGVMQNPRHLVRRRGQEARLRCSPMKGHSHVYWYRQLPEEGLKFMVYLQKENIIDESGMPKERFSAEFPKEGPSILRIQQVVRGDSAAYFCASSPGHARGYTFGSGTRLTVV.

The CDR3 is CASSVGQGGYTF. The CDR3 bases that were read are TGTGCCAGCAGCGTCGGACAAGGTGGC. J is TRBJ1-2 and V is TRBV7-2; D might be TRBD1 (5 bases). The sequence runs out 3 residues before the end of the CDR3; the remainder is reconstructed from the germline J gene. Germline V gives CDR1 SGHTA, CDR2 FQGNSA. The CDR3 has 12 residues. V lost 5 bases and J lost 7, with 11 bases in between.

CDR3 DNA (partial): TGTGCCAGTAGTGTCCTTACAGACACCGGGGAG. Translated: CASSVLTDTGE. The whole CDR3 protein reads CASSVLTDTGELFF. The V and J genes are TRBV19 and TRBJ2-2; D is ambiguous. The read falls 3 residues short of the CDR3 end, and the missing part is taken from the germline J gene. V was trimmed by 5 bases and J by 3 bases, leaving 10 bases between them. Per the germline V gene, CDR1 is LNHDA and CDR2 is SQIVND (reference sequence). This CDR3 contains 14 residues.

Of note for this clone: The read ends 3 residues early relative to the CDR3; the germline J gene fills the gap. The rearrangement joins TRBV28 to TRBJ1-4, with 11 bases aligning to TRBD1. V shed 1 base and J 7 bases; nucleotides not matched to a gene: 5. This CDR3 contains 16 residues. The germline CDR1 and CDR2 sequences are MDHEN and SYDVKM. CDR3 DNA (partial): TGTGCCAGCAGTTTATCTTCCGGGACAGGGGGTGAAAAA. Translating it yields CASSLSSGTGGEK. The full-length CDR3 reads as CASSLSSGTGGEKLFF.

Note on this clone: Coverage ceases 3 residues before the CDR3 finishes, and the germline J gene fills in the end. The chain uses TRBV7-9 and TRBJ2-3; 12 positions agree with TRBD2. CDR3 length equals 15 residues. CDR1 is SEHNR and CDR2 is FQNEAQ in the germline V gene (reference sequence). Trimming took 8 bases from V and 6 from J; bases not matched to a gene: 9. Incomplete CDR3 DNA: TGTGCCAGCGCCATAAGGCTAGCGGGAGGGGATACG. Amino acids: CASAIRLAGGDT. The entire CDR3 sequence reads CASAIRLAGGDTQYF.

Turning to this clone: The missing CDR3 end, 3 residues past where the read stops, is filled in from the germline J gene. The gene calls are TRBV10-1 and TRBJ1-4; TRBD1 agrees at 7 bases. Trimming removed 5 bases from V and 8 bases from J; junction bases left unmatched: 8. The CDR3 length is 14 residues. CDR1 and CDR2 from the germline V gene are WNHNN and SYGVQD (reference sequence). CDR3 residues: CASSPTGEGEKLFF. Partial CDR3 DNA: TGCGCCAGCAGTCCAACAGGGGAAGGAGAAAAA.

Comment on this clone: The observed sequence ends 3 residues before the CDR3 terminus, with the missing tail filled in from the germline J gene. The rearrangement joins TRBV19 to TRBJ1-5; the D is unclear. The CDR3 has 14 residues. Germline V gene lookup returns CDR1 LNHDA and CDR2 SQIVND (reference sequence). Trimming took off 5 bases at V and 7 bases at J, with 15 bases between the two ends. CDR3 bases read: TGTGCCAGTAGTTGGCTCCGGGCGGGACAGCCC. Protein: CASSWLRAGQP. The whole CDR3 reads CASSWLRAGQPQHF.

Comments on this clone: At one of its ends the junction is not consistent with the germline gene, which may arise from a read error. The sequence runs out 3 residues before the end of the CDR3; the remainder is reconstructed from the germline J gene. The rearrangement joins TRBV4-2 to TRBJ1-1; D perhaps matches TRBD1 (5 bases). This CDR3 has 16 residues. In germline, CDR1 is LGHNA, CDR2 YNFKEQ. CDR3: CASSQWGGSKNTEAFF. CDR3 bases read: TGCGCCAGCAGCCAGTGGGGGGGGTCAAAGAACACTGAA.

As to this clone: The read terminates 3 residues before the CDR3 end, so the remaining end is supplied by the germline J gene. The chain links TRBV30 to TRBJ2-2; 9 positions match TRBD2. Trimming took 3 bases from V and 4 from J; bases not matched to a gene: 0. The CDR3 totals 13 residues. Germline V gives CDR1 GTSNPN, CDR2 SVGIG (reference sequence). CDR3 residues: CAWRAGGTGELFF. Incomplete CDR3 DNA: TGTGCCTGGAGAGCGGGAGGCACCGGGGAG.